In its sample, the clone carrying this TCR beta chain ranks as medium-sized. Its target is unknown. Tregs were sorted as CD4+CD25+CD127-/low cells. TRBV12-4/TRBJ1-2 clonotypes were amplified with adaptor-ligated barcode primers. TCRdb reanalysed the multiplex PCR reads using MiXCR and keeps one entry per CDR3 protein. The sample has some 1,300 distinct CDR3 sequences, about 19% seen once. Study-level findings and limits: Tumor Treg TCRs overlapped most with tumor naive CD4+ cells. The TCR gene usage of tumor memory CD4+ T cells clustered together with blood and lymph node memory CD4+ cells and with lymph node naive CD4+ cells. Approximately 14% of tumor Treg sequences matched naive CD4+ cells.

This CDR3 region has 16 residues. The trim removed 5 bases at V and 3 bases at J, leaving 12 bases unmatched. The sample consisted of Tregs sorted from blood. The source is a female donor with breast cancer. This sequence joins TRBV12-3 or TRBV12-4 and TRBJ1-2; 7 bases map to TRBD1. The CDR3 is CASSRGRDRAYYGYTF. CDR3 DNA sequence: TGTGCCAGCAGTCGGGGCCGGGACAGAGCCTACTATGGCTACACCTTC.